A selection of T cell receptor beta chains follows, all from one sample in a study of blood T cell repertoires in COVID-19. This table comes from immunoSEQ multiplex PCR, and its TCRdb copy is limited to in-frame clones, with some not included. The sample shows about 220,000 clones, roughly 80% of them seen only once. The sample taken for sequencing was PBMCs or T cells enriched from blood (not recorded which). The receptors here all came from a middle-aged woman with acute COVID-19. CDR3s include the opening cysteine and the closing phenylalanine or tryptophan. D genes are given only for firm matches. Expanded clones get a size class; other rows say once, few or many, or leave the size out.

TRBV12-3/TRBV12-4	TRBJ1-1	-	once	CASSSRNTEAFF	TGTGCCAGCAGTTCGAGGAACACTGAAGCTTTCTTT
TRBV5-3	TRBJ1-4	-	many	CARSQNYTGKSNEKLFF	TGTGCCAGAAGCCAAAATTACACAGGAAAATCTAATGAAAAACTGTTTTTT
TRBV29-1	TRBJ2-7	TRBD2	-	CSVQSGGTYEQYF	TGCAGCGTTCAGAGCGGGGGAACCTACGAGCAGTACTTC
TRBV5-1	TRBJ2-7	-	-	CASSLGNRGEQYF	TGCGCCAGCAGCTTGGGGAATCGAGGGGAGCAGTACTTC
TRBV5-1	TRBJ2-2	TRBD1	few	CASSRRQGEPGELFF	TGCGCCAGCAGCCGAAGACAGGGGGAACCCGGGGAGCTGTTTTTT
TRBV7-9	TRBJ2-2	-	-	CASSFAGNTGELFF	TGTGCCAGCAGCTTCGCAGGGAACACCGGGGAGCTGTTTTTT
TRBV12-3/TRBV12-4	TRBJ2-7	-	-	CASRGLSTHEQYF	TGTGCCAGCAGGGGACTCTCCACCCACGAGCAGTACTTC
TRBV5-1	TRBJ2-3	-	once	CASSLQGMRTDTQYF	TGCGCCAGCAGCTTGCAGGGAATGAGGACAGATACGCAGTATTTT
TRBV19	TRBJ2-5	TRBD2	-	CASRAPLAGAETQYF	TGTGCCAGTAGAGCCCCACTAGCGGGGGCTGAGACCCAGTACTTC
TRBV2	TRBJ2-3	-	-	CASSREADTDTQYF	TGTGCCAGCAGTCGAGAGGCAGACACAGATACGCAGTATTTT
TRBV14	TRBJ2-1	TRBD2	-	CASSQDLVAGDSEQFF	TGTGCCAGCAGCCAAGATTTGGTAGCGGGAGATAGTGAGCAGTTCTTC
TRBV7-9	TRBJ1-5	-	-	CASSPGPGEGQPQHF	TGTGCCAGCAGTCCCGGGCCAGGGGAAGGTCAGCCCCAGCATTTT
TRBV5-1	TRBJ2-2	TRBD1	-	CASSSDRVNTGELFF	TGCGCCAGCAGCTCGGACAGGGTTAACACCGGGGAGCTGTTTTTT
TRBV7-2	TRBJ2-7	-	few	CASSREAGSPYRVEQYF	TGTGCCAGCAGCAGAGAGGCGGGCAGCCCCTATCGGGTCGAGCAGTACTTC
TRBV7-6	TRBJ2-5	-	-	CASSRQETQYF	TGTGCCAGCAGCCGCCAAGAGACCCAGTACTTC
TRBV7-9	TRBJ1-2	TRBD1	few	CASSLEQGPETF	TGTGCCAGCAGCTTAGAACAGGGGCCTGAAACCTTC
TRBV7-2	TRBJ1-2	TRBD1	-	CASSLDRGRNYGYTF	TGTGCCAGCAGCCTTGACAGGGGACGAAACTATGGCTACACCTTC
TRBV2	TRBJ2-1	-	-	CASTEREASYNEQFF	TGTGCCAGCACCGAACGGGAAGCGAGCTACAATGAGCAGTTCTTC
TRBV2	TRBJ1-2	TRBD1	-	CASSPTGYLNYGYTF	TGTGCCAGCAGTCCGACAGGGTACCTCAACTATGGCTACACCTTC
TRBV18	TRBJ2-7	-	-	CASSPGGTGVPPYF	TGTGCCAGCTCACCTGGAGGGACGGGGGTCCCTCCGTACTTC
TRBV7-3	TRBJ2-1	TRBD1	-	CASSLQGAAYNEQFF	TGTGCCAGCAGCCTACAGGGGGCCGCCTACAATGAGCAGTTCTTC
TRBV6-2/TRBV6-3	TRBJ1-1	-	-	CASSPGGTEAFF	TGTGCCAGCAGCCCCGGGGGGACTGAAGCTTTCTTT
TRBV20-1	TRBJ2-1	-	-	CSARARNEQFF	TGCAGTGCTAGAGCCCGCAATGAGCAGTTCTTC
TRBV5-1	TRBJ2-1	TRBD2	-	CASSLRSGEGNEQFF	TGCGCCAGCAGCTTACGTAGCGGGGAGGGAAATGAGCAGTTCTTC
TRBV2	TRBJ2-5	TRBD1	few	CASSERQGPQETQYF	TGTGCCAGCAGTGAACGACAGGGACCCCAAGAGACCCAGTACTTC
TRBV19	TRBJ1-2	-	-	CASHRLQLNYGYTF	TGTGCCAGTCACCGTCTTCAGTTAAACTATGGCTACACCTTC
TRBV29-1	TRBJ1-2	TRBD1	-	CSVEGQGYGYTF	TGCAGCGTTGAAGGACAGGGTTATGGCTACACCTTC
TRBV11-2	TRBJ2-3	TRBD2	-	CASSPLAGGQVDTQYF	TGTGCCAGCAGCCCCTTAGCGGGAGGGCAGGTAGATACGCAGTATTTT
TRBV25-1	TRBJ2-2	-	once	CASGDIRNTGELFF	TGTGCCAGCGGGGACATCCGAAACACCGGGGAGCTGTTTTTT
TRBV7-2	TRBJ2-2	TRBD1	few	CASSLGTGFNTGELFF	TGTGCCAGCAGCTTAGGGACAGGGTTTAACACCGGGGAGCTGTTTTTT
TRBV5-1	TRBJ2-3	TRBD2	-	CASSLAPSGASTDTQYF	TGCGCCAGCAGCTTGGCCCCTAGCGGAGCTAGCACAGATACGCAGTATTTT
TRBV7-6	TRBJ1-2	-	few	CATGQPYTF	TGTGCCACTGGACAGCCCTACACCTTC
TRBV29-1	TRBJ2-1	-	-	CSVARGGGNEQFF	TGCAGCGTAGCCCGGGGTGGGGGGAATGAGCAGTTCTTC
TRBV19	TRBJ2-5	-	-	CASRNNREGETQYF	TGTGCCAGTAGGAACAACAGGGAGGGGGAGACCCAGTACTTC
TRBV4-3	TRBJ2-7	TRBD1	-	CASSQGLQGASEQYF	TGCGCCAGCAGCCAAGGGTTACAGGGGGCCTCGGAGCAGTACTTC
TRBV29-1	TRBJ2-5	TRBD2	-	CSVGFSSGTQETQYF	TGCAGCGTTGGATTTTCTAGCGGGACCCAAGAGACCCAGTACTTC
TRBV5-6	TRBJ1-2	-	few	CASSPDGWSRYGYTF	TGTGCCAGCAGCCCCGACGGCTGGTCGCGGTATGGCTACACCTTC
TRBV19	TRBJ1-5	-	-	CASTNFAGFDQPQHF	TGTGCCAGTACCAATTTTGCAGGGTTCGATCAGCCCCAGCATTTT
TRBV3-1/TRBV3-2	TRBJ1-6	-	-	CASSDLRSYNSPLHF	TGTGCCAGCAGCGACTTGAGGTCCTATAATTCACCCCTCCACTTT
TRBV5-1	TRBJ2-3	TRBD2	-	CASSLEGTSGGAWGTDTQYF	TGCGCCAGCAGCTTGGAAGGAACTAGCGGGGGGGCCTGGGGCACAGATACGCAGTATTTT
TRBV28	TRBJ2-1	TRBD2	-	CASSSSGLALHNEQFF	TGTGCCAGCAGTTCATCAGGACTAGCGCTCCACAATGAGCAGTTCTTC
TRBV5-1	TRBJ2-7	TRBD2	-	CASSLPSWEGGEQYF	TGCGCCAGCAGCTTACCCTCGTGGGAGGGCGGCGAGCAGTACTTC
TRBV24-1	TRBJ1-2	TRBD1	-	CATSDRGQGARDYGYTF	TGTGCCACCAGTGACCGCGGACAGGGGGCGCGAGACTATGGCTACACCTTC
TRBV9	TRBJ2-1	TRBD2	-	CASSLGLAARNEQFF	TGTGCCAGCAGCTTGGGACTAGCTGCGAGGAATGAGCAGTTCTTC
TRBV18	TRBJ2-2	-	-	CASSPQGMNTGELFF	TGTGCCAGCTCCCCCCAGGGGATGAACACCGGGGAGCTGTTTTTT
TRBV30	TRBJ1-5	TRBD1	-	CAWSTGVYQPQHF	TGTGCCTGGAGTACAGGGGTATATCAGCCCCAGCATTTT
TRBV2	TRBJ1-2	-	-	CASKANGDGYTF	TGTGCCAGCAAAGCGAACGGGGATGGCTACACCTTC
TRBV11-2	TRBJ1-1	-	-	CASSLASTRYEAFF	TGTGCCAGCAGCTTAGCTTCGACACGTTATGAAGCTTTCTTT
TRBV4-1	TRBJ2-5	TRBD2	-	CASSQQAGAVGETQYF	TGCGCCAGCAGCCAACAAGCGGGGGCCGTTGGGGAGACCCAGTACTTC
TRBV27	TRBJ1-1	TRBD1	-	CASSLQGTNTEAFF	TGTGCCAGCAGCCTACAGGGGACGAACACTGAAGCTTTCTTT
TRBV15	TRBJ1-2	-	-	CATSGSTLADGYTF	TGTGCCACCAGCGGTAGTACCCTCGCGGATGGCTACACCTTC
TRBV6-5	TRBJ1-4	-	-	CASSYATYEKLFF	TGTGCCAGCAGTTACGCCACATACGAAAAACTGTTTTTT
TRBV5-1	TRBJ2-5	TRBD2	-	CASSSGLAAFQETQYF	TGCGCCAGCAGCTCCGGACTAGCTGCATTCCAAGAGACCCAGTACTTC
TRBV6-5	TRBJ2-2	TRBD2	-	CATQSGAGGSRELFF	TGTGCTACCCAAAGCGGGGCGGGGGGTTCTCGGGAGCTGTTTTTT
TRBV7-9	TRBJ2-7	TRBD1	-	CASSDSGTGSREQYF	TGTGCCAGCAGCGACTCCGGGACAGGGTCTCGCGAGCAGTACTTC
TRBV6-1	TRBJ2-1	TRBD2	-	CASSEPVRGGEQFF	TGTGCCAGCAGTGAACCCGTTCGGGGGGGTGAGCAGTTCTTC
TRBV19	TRBJ1-2	-	once	CASSIPARGIVGYTF	TGTGCCAGTAGTATTCCCGCGCGCGGTATCGTCGGCTACACCTTC
TRBV7-3	TRBJ2-7	TRBD1	-	CASSDGTGYYEQYF	TGTGCCAGCAGCGACGGGACAGGGTATTACGAGCAGTACTTC
TRBV6-1	TRBJ1-2	-	few	CASSEGARNYGYTF	TGTGCCAGCAGTGAAGGGGCCAGGAACTATGGCTACACCTTC
TRBV3-1/TRBV3-2	TRBJ1-1	-	-	CASSQSFRNTEAFF	TGTGCCAGCAGCCAGTCGTTCAGGAACACTGAAGCTTTCTTT